This T cell receptor (beta chain) is from a study of T-cell memory formation after mild COVID-19. Background on the study: TCR clusters were mostly confined to one donor each. Notes on the study in general: Cross-reactive memory apparently joined, as some responding clones appeared in pre-infection memory.

In TCRdb, the 5' RACE reads were re-called with MiXCR into one record per CDR3 protein. In the table there are 260,000 or so distinct CDR3 sequences, approximately 15% of which are singletons. With regard to this clonotype: The antigen is unknown.

V lost 1 base, J lost 9 bases, and 6 bases lay in between. The CDR3 extends over 12 amino acids. The genes are TRBV12-3 or TRBV12-4 and TRBJ2-2, with TRBD2 as a possible D gene (5 bases). The specimen sequenced was PBMCs or a T cell subset sorted from them (not recorded which). This sequence originates from a man between 18 and 29 years old who had mild COVID-19 (a few samples of this study predate the infection). Cell type and time point are not known. The CDR3 sequence: CASSLGRWELFF. CDR3 nucleotide sequence: TGTGCCAGCAGTTTAGGGAGGTGGGAGCTGTTTTTT.